These T cell receptor beta chains were read from a single sample in a study of shared clonotypes between healthy human individuals. Produced via immunoSEQ multiplex PCR; TCRdb's table is partial and in-frame only. The sample carries 180,000 or so clones, 90% to 95% recorded once. Sequenced input: naive CD4+ T cells sorted from blood. The receptors were sampled from a woman in her 30s in good health. CDR3s include the opening cysteine and the closing phenylalanine or tryptophan. The order of the fields is CDR3 length, V gene, J gene, D gene, clone size, CDR3 protein, CDR3 DNA. D genes are given only for firm matches. The size entry is marked missing in some rows and otherwise reads once, few, many or a size class.

cdr3_length: 14; v_call: TRBV19; j_call: TRBJ2-7; d_call: TRBD1; clone_size: -; cdr3_aa: CASSSRDSPYEQYF; cdr3_nt: TGTGCCAGTAGTAGCCGGGACAGCCCCTACGAGCAGTACTTC
cdr3_length: 12; v_call: TRBV7-9; j_call: TRBJ2-3; d_call: -; clone_size: -; cdr3_aa: CASSLLPDTQYF; cdr3_nt: TGTGCCAGCAGCTTACTCCCAGATACGCAGTATTTT
cdr3_length: 14; v_call: TRBV6-5; j_call: TRBJ1-2; d_call: TRBD1; clone_size: -; cdr3_aa: CASSYSDRGYGYTF; cdr3_nt: TGTGCCAGCAGTTATTCCGACAGGGGCTATGGCTACACCTTC
cdr3_length: 13; v_call: TRBV28; j_call: TRBJ1-5; d_call: -; clone_size: -; cdr3_aa: CASSLTSNQPQHF; cdr3_nt: TGTGCCAGCAGTTTAACTAGCAATCAGCCCCAGCATTTT
cdr3_length: 12; v_call: TRBV29-1; j_call: TRBJ2-7; d_call: -; clone_size: -; cdr3_aa: CSVEYSNYEQYF; cdr3_nt: TGCAGCGTTGAATACTCGAACTACGAGCAGTACTTC
cdr3_length: 12; v_call: TRBV28; j_call: TRBJ2-7; d_call: -; clone_size: -; cdr3_aa: CASSSQAEREYF; cdr3_nt: TGTGCCAGCAGCTCCCAAGCAGAGAGAGAGTACTTC
cdr3_length: 17; v_call: TRBV28; j_call: TRBJ2-7; d_call: -; clone_size: -; cdr3_aa: CASSLGGGYGPWYEQYF; cdr3_nt: TGTGCCAGCAGTTTAGGAGGCGGGTACGGGCCTTGGTACGAGCAGTACTTC
cdr3_length: 12; v_call: TRBV9; j_call: TRBJ1-1; d_call: -; clone_size: once; cdr3_aa: CASSSSDRKAFF; cdr3_nt: TGTGCCAGCAGCAGTAGTGACAGAAAAGCTTTCTTT
cdr3_length: 14; v_call: TRBV19; j_call: TRBJ2-7; d_call: -; clone_size: -; cdr3_aa: CASSIVPGSYEQYF; cdr3_nt: TGTGCCAGTAGTATAGTTCCAGGCTCCTACGAGCAGTACTTC
cdr3_length: 22; v_call: TRBV27; j_call: TRBJ1-2; d_call: TRBD1; clone_size: -; cdr3_aa: CASSLKGPGIPTGGESNYGYTF; cdr3_nt: TGTGCCAGCAGTTTAAAGGGCCCGGGGATTCCGACAGGGGGCGAATCTAACTATGGCTACACCTTC
cdr3_length: 15; v_call: TRBV10-3; j_call: TRBJ1-1; d_call: -; clone_size: -; cdr3_aa: CAISGGGRVGTEAFF; cdr3_nt: TGTGCCATCAGTGGCGGGGGGCGGGTTGGCACTGAAGCTTTCTTT
cdr3_length: 14; v_call: TRBV5-1; j_call: TRBJ2-7; d_call: -; clone_size: once; cdr3_aa: CASTLATGTYEQYF; cdr3_nt: TGCGCCAGCACCCTAGCGACAGGGACCTACGAGCAGTACTTC
cdr3_length: 12; v_call: TRBV15; j_call: TRBJ1-1; d_call: -; clone_size: -; cdr3_aa: CATSSRSTEAFF; cdr3_nt: TGTGCCACCAGCTCCCGGAGCACTGAAGCTTTCTTT
cdr3_length: 16; v_call: TRBV7-2; j_call: TRBJ2-7; d_call: TRBD2; clone_size: -; cdr3_aa: CASSQGLAGVWNEQYF; cdr3_nt: TGTGCCAGCAGCCAGGGACTAGCGGGAGTTTGGAACGAGCAGTACTTC
cdr3_length: 14; v_call: TRBV15; j_call: TRBJ2-5; d_call: TRBD2; clone_size: -; cdr3_aa: CATSTGTSMKTQYF; cdr3_nt: TGTGCCACCAGCACTGGGACTAGCATGAAGACCCAGTACTTC
cdr3_length: 15; v_call: TRBV27; j_call: TRBJ2-7; d_call: TRBD2; clone_size: -; cdr3_aa: CASSSDSGRIYEQYF; cdr3_nt: TGTGCCAGCAGTTCCGATAGCGGGAGAATTTACGAGCAGTACTTC
cdr3_length: 18; v_call: TRBV25-1; j_call: TRBJ1-4; d_call: TRBD1; clone_size: -; cdr3_aa: CASSWGQVGIATNEKLFF; cdr3_nt: TGTGCCAGCAGCTGGGGACAGGTTGGGATTGCAACTAATGAAAAACTGTTTTTT
cdr3_length: 15; v_call: TRBV4-2; j_call: TRBJ2-7; d_call: TRBD2; clone_size: -; cdr3_aa: CASSQGSGGSYEQYF; cdr3_nt: TGTGCCAGCAGCCAAGGAAGCGGGGGCTCCTACGAGCAGTACTTC
cdr3_length: 15; v_call: TRBV11-2; j_call: TRBJ2-7; d_call: -; clone_size: -; cdr3_aa: CASSLDGWNSYEQYF; cdr3_nt: TGTGCCAGCAGCTTAGATGGGTGGAACTCCTACGAGCAGTACTTC
cdr3_length: 13; v_call: TRBV28; j_call: TRBJ2-2; d_call: TRBD1; clone_size: -; cdr3_aa: CASSRQGTGELFF; cdr3_nt: TGTGCCAGCAGTCGACAGGGAACCGGGGAGCTGTTTTTT
cdr3_length: 14; v_call: TRBV5-1; j_call: TRBJ2-7; d_call: -; clone_size: -; cdr3_aa: CASSLSRRTYEQYF; cdr3_nt: TGCGCCAGCAGCTTAAGCAGGCGTACCTACGAGCAGTACTTC
cdr3_length: 21; v_call: TRBV4-1; j_call: TRBJ2-7; d_call: TRBD2; clone_size: -; cdr3_aa: CASSQDYPTTLAGSGASGQYF; cdr3_nt: TGCGCCAGCAGCCAAGATTACCCGACAACCCTAGCGGGGTCCGGCGCCTCCGGGCAGTACTTC
cdr3_length: 17; v_call: TRBV4-1; j_call: TRBJ1-2; d_call: -; clone_size: once; cdr3_aa: CASSQDKRGQANYGYTF; cdr3_nt: TGCGCCAGCAGCCAAGACAAACGGGGGCAGGCTAACTATGGCTACACCTTC
cdr3_length: 14; v_call: TRBV18; j_call: TRBJ1-4; d_call: TRBD1; clone_size: -; cdr3_aa: CASSPGTADEKLFF; cdr3_nt: TGTGCCAGCTCACCAGGGACAGCTGATGAAAAACTGTTTTTT
cdr3_length: 13; v_call: TRBV28; j_call: TRBJ1-5; d_call: TRBD1; clone_size: -; cdr3_aa: CASLTGANQPQHF; cdr3_nt: TGTGCCAGCCTTACAGGGGCCAATCAGCCCCAGCATTTT
cdr3_length: 12; v_call: TRBV7-2; j_call: TRBJ2-1; d_call: TRBD2; clone_size: -; cdr3_aa: CASSFREGQQFF; cdr3_nt: TGTGCCAGCAGCTTTCGGGAGGGCCAGCAGTTCTTC
cdr3_length: 15; v_call: TRBV16; j_call: TRBJ2-7; d_call: TRBD1; clone_size: -; cdr3_aa: CASSQSGQRSYEQYF; cdr3_nt: TGTGCCAGCAGCCAATCGGGACAGCGCTCCTACGAGCAGTACTTC
cdr3_length: 11; v_call: TRBV20-1; j_call: TRBJ1-1; d_call: -; clone_size: -; cdr3_aa: CSASPQIEAFF; cdr3_nt: TGCAGTGCTAGTCCACAGATAGAAGCTTTCTTT
cdr3_length: 22; v_call: TRBV4-1; j_call: TRBJ1-2; d_call: -; clone_size: -; cdr3_aa: CASSQDYYMTGTSSNPSYGYTF; cdr3_nt: TGCGCCAGCAGCCAAGATTATTATATGACAGGAACTTCCTCAAACCCATCCTATGGCTACACCTTC
cdr3_length: 11; v_call: TRBV20-1; j_call: TRBJ1-2; d_call: -; clone_size: -; cdr3_aa: CSAKQAHGYTF; cdr3_nt: TGCAGTGCCAAACAGGCCCATGGCTACACCTTC